This T cell receptor beta chain emerged from a study of Siglec-9 on CD8 T cells in melanoma. Study-level points and caveats: An effector memory CD8+ subset marked by Siglec-9 reportedly appeared to gather in melanoma.

Notes on this clone: What it binds is not known.

The CDR3 consists of 14 residues. Germline loops: CDR1 SEHNR, CDR2 FQNEAQ (reference sequence). V lost 1 base to trimming and J lost 8 bases, with 12 bases between them. Libraries were prepared by immunoSEQ multiplex PCR; TCRdb keeps only in-frame clonotypes and omits some of them. The sample gives about 30,000 clones, roughly 80% of which show up once; roughly 6.3% is in the top ten. The chain has TRBV7-9 and TRBJ2-1, with D possibly matching TRBD2 (6 bases). Input material: Siglec-9- CD8+ T cells sorted from blood. This TCR was recovered from a human donor in good health. CDR3 sequence (DNA): TGTGCCAGCAGCTTAGGTCGGGGGATCGATGAGCAGTTCTTC. Translating gives CASSLGRGIDEQFF.